The sequence of this T cell receptor beta chain was determined in a study of blood T cells in healthy people across ages. V was trimmed by 8 bases and J by 6 bases, leaving 12 bases between them. CDR3 length: 12 amino acids. Germline V gives CDR1 MNHEY, CDR2 SMNVEV (reference sequence). For the second PCR, which ran for roughly 6 to 12 cycles, a sample-barcoded 5' primer and a J-beta primer mix were used. TCRdb re-derived calls from the 5' RACE reads in MiXCR, one entry per CDR3 protein. The sample lists approximately 900,000 distinct CDR3 sequences, about 44% occurring once. This clonotype originated in a man aged 25-45 years in good health. J is TRBJ2-3 and V is TRBV27, with D perhaps given as TRBD1 or TRBD2 (5 bases each). The sample comprised blood. CDR3 coding DNA: TGTGCCAGCCATGACTGGGGGGATACGCAGTATTTT. It codes for CASHDWGDTQYF.